This T cell receptor beta chain was profiled in a study of T cell responses to AZD1222 COVID-19 vaccine. Whole-study results and caveats: Donors skewed white British and female; clonal diversity was possibly underestimated. The breadth and depth of Spike-specific TCRs increased once two AZD1222 doses had been given. Along spike, vaccine-associated CD4 TCRs were found throughout, with dominance at 160-218 and 743-854. Reports say nearly half of spike-specific TCRs go after unmutated variant regions.

This CDR3 has 13 amino acids. CDR1 and CDR2 from the germline V gene are SGHNT and YENEEA. The V gene lost 3 bases and the J gene lost 4 bases, with 7 bases spanning the gap. To note about this clone: Its antigen is not known.

Generated by immunoSEQ multiplex PCR, the TCRdb table keeps only in-frame clones and is missing some. The profile shows about 190,000 clones, about 87% of them singletons. J is TRBJ2-1 and V is TRBV11-3; no firm D call. The TCR comes from an adult in good health. Sequencing was performed on peripheral blood, taken on day 0 of MenACWY control vaccination. The CDR3 DNA follows: TGTGCCAGCAGCTTTTCTCTTTACAATGAGCAGTTCTTC. This gives the protein CASSFSLYNEQFF.